This TCR beta chain derives from a study of blood T cell repertoires in COVID-19. Data came from immunoSEQ multiplex PCR; TCRdb stores just in-frame clones and leaves some out. The table records about 480,000 clones, roughly 90% of them present only once. The V gene's germline CDR1 is SQVTM and CDR2 ANQGSEA. V lost 6 bases, J lost 7 bases, and 12 bases lay in between. This CDR3 comprises 11 residues. Self-reported history from a screening survey and questionnaire set each donor's cohort. This receptor was obtained from a woman aged 40 to 50 who had recovered from COVID-19. The V gene is TRBV29-1, the J gene TRBJ1-1; no reliable D call. The sequenced sample consisted of PBMCs or T cells enriched from blood (not recorded which). The CDR3 spells CSVAGTLEAFF. As DNA, the CDR3 is TGCAGCGTCGCGGGAACGCTTGAAGCTTTCTTT.